Sequencing of this T cell receptor beta chain was carried out in a study of control samples from healthy donors and cancer patients (dated by TCRdb to 2018 to 2020). Libraries were built with the immunoSEQ multiplex PCR assay. Here the immuneACCESS table is served through TCRdb, limited to in-frame sequences with V and J called. Missing clones are a known gap in these copies; in checked studies unresolved V genes cover under half, and the rest lacks a known reason. Present in this sample are some 100,000 clones, roughly 86% of which were seen just once. Jointly, the top ten make up roughly 1.2% of the sample. The CDR3 starts with the cysteine, ends with the phenylalanine, and has 15 residues. Of all the DNA, just the CDR3 is kept, 45 bases in frame from base 1. Sequences SGHRS (CDR1) and YFSETQ (CDR2) are obtained from the germline V gene. V sheds 0 bases and J sheds 5 bases, leaving 12 bases between their ends.

Note on this clone: The clone's antigen remains unknown. One base away there is no much larger clone; base qualities are not given.

Source material: blood. This sequence was found in a woman aged 45-65 years in good health. The sequence joins TRBV5-1 to TRBJ1-5; a tentative D call is TRBD1 (5 bases match). The CDR3 here reads CASSLDGAQDQPQHF. The sequence in DNA is TGCGCCAGCAGCTTGGATGGGGCTCAAGATCAGCCCCAGCATTTT. Beyond the CDR3, the reference TRBV5-1 and TRBJ1-5 genes provide the residues; the full variable domain reads: KAGVTQTPRYLIKTRGQQVTLSCSPISGHRSVSWYQQTPGQGLQFLFEYFSETQRNKGNFPGRFSGRQFSNSRSEMNVSTLELGDSALYLCASSLDGAQDQPQHFGDGTRLSIL.